This T cell receptor beta chain derives from a study of cytomegalovirus exposure and HLA in healthy donors. Study outcomes and limitations: A likely sequencing artifact accounted for one observed cluster of highly shared sequence variants.

The table lists this clone with a few counts. What it binds is not known. The PCR made use of 60 Vbeta and 13 Jbeta primers. Profiling relied on immunoSEQ multiplex PCR, and the TCRdb table lists in-frame clones only, not all of them. This table holds about 200,000 clones, 70% to 80% found once. Among the donors, all were healthy bone marrow donors. When sampled, the donors appeared nominally healthy, though they likely had unrecorded immune exposures. This CDR3 spans 13 amino acids. CDR1 MNHEY and CDR2 SVGAGI come from the germline V gene. With V trimmed by 6 bases and J by 5 bases, 6 bases remained unmatched.

This sequence originates from a woman in her 30s in good health and CMV-seronegative. This rearrangement joins TRBV6-5 to TRBJ1-1; 7 nucleotides align to TRBD1. The sequenced sample consisted of PBMCs. In DNA, the CDR3 is TGTGCCAGCAGACAGGGGCGAGGGACTGAAGCTTTCTTT. It is translated as CASRQGRGTEAFF.